This TCR beta chain originates from a study of CD8 T cells in ankylosing spondylitis. V lost 0 bases and J 6 bases, leaving 9 bases between the germline ends. The CDR3 runs 14 residues. This clonotype has a count of ten or more. Antigen specificity is unknown. One entry per CDR3 protein, called by TCRdb with MiXCR from the 5' RACE reads. The sample has over 200,000 distinct CDR3 sequences; about 10% are singletons. Study-level points and caveats: Peripheral blood samples showed relatively rare disease-linked clones, and these clones were CD8+. In the blood and synovial fluid of reactive arthritis, some motif variants had been previously reported. What seemed typical of ankylosing spondylitis blood was a TCR beta motif built from eight highly homologous variants.

This receptor was identified in a male donor with ankylosing spondylitis or in good health (not recorded which). The chain links TRBV12-3 or TRBV12-4 to TRBJ2-1; D may match TRBD1 or TRBD2 (6 bases each). Sample: blood, either unsorted or a sorted T cell fraction (not recorded which). The DNA for the CDR3 is TGTGCCAGCAGTTTAGCTAGGGGGGCCAATGAGCAGTTCTTC. Encoded protein: CASSLARGANEQFF.